This TCR beta chain was sequenced during a study of shared clonotypes between healthy human individuals. V was shortened by 0 bases and J by 3 bases, with 2 bases between the two germline ends. The CDR3 spans 13 residues. The germline V gene encodes CDR1 MNHEY and CDR2 SVGAGI. The table came from immunoSEQ multiplex PCR; TCRdb's copy has only in-frame clones and leaves some out. Of over a million clones listed, around 97% are singletons. General observations from the study: Sequencing depth was a factor that was expected to affect clonotype sharing among donors. On the whole, naive subsets had larger estimated richness than memory subsets had.

On this clone: What it recognizes is unknown. Other DNA sequences in the same sample also yield this CDR3.

The rearrangement joins TRBV6-5 to TRBJ2-2; D is uncertain. The TCR was taken from a young man in good health. Input material: naive CD4+ T cells sorted from blood. The subset denotes: CD45RA+ positively selected. CDR3 loop: CASSYSYTGELFF. As DNA, the CDR3 is TGTGCCAGCAGTTACTCCTACACCGGGGAGCTGTTTTTT.